The rows below give T cell receptor beta chains drawn from one sample of a study of blood T cells in healthy people across ages. A single record per CDR3 protein comes from TCRdb applying MiXCR to the 5' RACE reads. The sample includes nearly 800,000 distinct CDR3 sequences, 45% to 70% of them seen just once. Material for sequencing was blood. The receptors were gathered from a man aged 40-49 years in good health. The CDR3 runs from the conserved cysteine through the conserved F or W. The D gene is left open where the match is weak. Clone sizes are given selectively: once, few, many, or a class where the clone is expanded.

D gene	V gene	J gene	clone size	CDR3 length	CDR3 protein	CDR3 DNA
NA	TRBV20-1	TRBJ2-3	NA	16	CSASLVVRGAKDTQYF	TGCAGTGCTAGCCTGGTAGTGAGGGGCGCGAAAGATACGCAGTATTTT
NA	TRBV6-5	TRBJ2-1	NA	13	CASFTRTNNEQFF	TGTGCCAGCTTTACCCGGACAAACAATGAGCAGTTCTTC
TRBD1	TRBV5-1	TRBJ2-7	NA	15	CASSLEGQVSYEQYF	TGCGCCAGCAGCTTGGAGGGACAGGTCTCCTACGAGCAGTACTTC
TRBD1	TRBV7-2	TRBJ1-2	NA	15	CASSVGTGAAYGYTF	TGTGCCAGCAGCGTCGGGACAGGGGCTGCCTATGGCTACACCTTC
NA	TRBV9	TRBJ2-5	few	14	CASSLQGRKETQYF	TGTGCCAGCAGCCTTCAGGGCAGAAAGGAGACCCAGTACTTC
NA	TRBV27	TRBJ2-3	NA	14	CASSLRLASDTQYF	TGTGCCAGCAGTTTGAGGCTAGCATCAGATACGCAGTATTTT
NA	TRBV20-1	TRBJ1-2	NA	14	CSARDPAILDGYTF	TGCAGTGCTAGAGACCCCGCAATTTTAGATGGCTACACCTTC
NA	TRBV7-2	TRBJ2-3	once	16	CASSLLTGVSTDTQYF	TGTGCCAGCAGCTTATTGACGGGGGTTAGCACAGATACGCAGTATTTT
TRBD2	TRBV5-1	TRBJ2-3	NA	15	CASSPGLDVTDTQYF	TGCGCCAGCAGTCCCGGACTAGATGTCACAGATACGCAGTATTTT
TRBD1	TRBV4-3	TRBJ2-5	few	18	CASSQDWAGGRGIETQYF	TGCGCCAGCAGCCAAGATTGGGCAGGGGGAAGGGGTATCGAGACCCAGTACTTC
NA	TRBV29-1	TRBJ2-5	NA	10	CSVGFETQYF	TGCAGCGTTGGGTTTGAGACCCAGTACTTC
TRBD2	TRBV4-2	TRBJ2-1	NA	20	CASSHHMGTSGGISYNEQFF	TGTGCCAGCAGCCACCATATGGGGACTAGCGGGGGGATCTCCTACAATGAGCAGTTCTTC
NA	TRBV10-3	TRBJ2-5	NA	12	CAISSGQETQYF	TGTGCCATCAGTAGCGGGCAAGAGACCCAGTACTTC
NA	TRBV20-1	TRBJ2-5	few	13	CSAGQDGGVTQYF	TGCAGTGCGGGGCAAGATGGCGGCGTGACCCAGTACTTC
NA	TRBV6-5	TRBJ1-2	NA	15	CASASFTGDNYGYTF	TGTGCCAGCGCGTCATTTACAGGAGATAACTATGGCTACACCTTC
NA	TRBV14	TRBJ2-5	few	15	CASSPKRGLQETQYF	TGTGCCAGCAGCCCAAAGAGGGGATTACAAGAGACCCAGTACTTC
NA	TRBV20-1	TRBJ1-5	NA	13	CSVRHGGNQPQHF	TGCAGTGTGAGACATGGGGGTAATCAGCCCCAGCATTTT
NA	TRBV9	TRBJ1-2	NA	12	CASSVDHYGYTF	TGTGCCAGCAGCGTAGATCACTATGGCTACACCTTC
NA	TRBV20-1	TRBJ2-7	NA	11	CAGGAGGEQYF	TGCGCAGGGGGTGCGGGGGGCGAGCAGTACTTC
NA	TRBV5-1	TRBJ2-1	few	15	CASSLGAWGYNEQFF	TGCGCCAGCAGCTTGGGGGCCTGGGGCTACAATGAGCAGTTCTTC
TRBD1	TRBV28	TRBJ2-7	NA	15	CASSRGQGGPYEQYF	TGTGCCAGCAGCCGCGGACAGGGGGGACCATACGAGCAGTACTTC
TRBD1	TRBV5-8	TRBJ2-4	NA	13	CASRSGQINIQYF	TGTGCCAGCAGATCGGGACAGATTAACATTCAGTACTTC
TRBD1	TRBV4-3	TRBJ2-7	NA	14	CASSQGRDRAEQYF	TGCGCCAGCAGCCAAGGCCGGGACAGGGCCGAGCAGTACTTC
NA	TRBV20-1	TRBJ2-3	NA	16	CSARDNGDLITDTQYF	TGCAGTGCTAGAGACAATGGAGATCTAATTACAGATACGCAGTATTTT
TRBD1	TRBV6-1	TRBJ1-2	few	16	CASSELRGRGFEGYTF	TGTGCCAGCAGTGAATTGAGGGGCAGGGGGTTTGAAGGCTACACCTTC
NA	TRBV9	TRBJ2-3	NA	15	CASSVAALNTDTQYF	TGTGCCAGCAGCGTAGCAGCCTTGAACACAGATACGCAGTATTTT
NA	TRBV4-1	TRBJ2-1	NA	15	CASSYMGGSEREQFF	TGCGCCAGCAGCTATATGGGAGGTTCAGAACGGGAGCAGTTCTTC
TRBD2	TRBV7-9	TRBJ2-1	NA	18	CASRHEFGLAGEINEQFF	TGTGCCAGCAGACATGAATTTGGACTAGCGGGAGAGATTAATGAGCAGTTCTTC
NA	TRBV10-3	TRBJ1-1	few	13	CAISGRMNTEAFF	TGTGCCATCAGTGGACGGATGAACACTGAAGCTTTCTTT
TRBD2	TRBV27	TRBJ2-5	NA	15	CASKGLAGGGETQYF	TGTGCCAGCAAGGGACTAGCGGGGGGTGGGGAGACCCAGTACTTC
NA	TRBV11-2	TRBJ1-2	NA	14	CASSLEKTNYGYTF	TGTGCCAGCAGCTTAGAGAAAACAAACTATGGCTACACCTTC
NA	TRBV5-1	TRBJ1-1	NA	14	CASRSGNANTEAFF	TGCGCCAGCCGGAGCGGGAACGCGAACACTGAAGCTTTCTTT
NA	TRBV11-3	TRBJ1-6	NA	14	CASSLGPSGSPLHF	TGTGCCAGCAGCTTAGGACCATCCGGTTCACCCCTCCACTTT
NA	TRBV6-5	TRBJ2-5	few	14	CASRRLYLQETQYF	TGTGCCAGCAGGCGACTGTACCTTCAAGAGACCCAGTACTTC
TRBD1	TRBV24-1	TRBJ2-7	NA	16	CATSDPTGPSSYEQYF	TGTGCCACCAGTGACCCGACAGGGCCGTCAAGCTACGAGCAGTACTTC
TRBD1	TRBV18	TRBJ2-7	many	17	CASSPLPTGTGDHEQYF	TGTGCCAGCTCACCCTTACCGACCGGGACAGGGGATCACGAGCAGTACTTC
NA	TRBV24-1	TRBJ2-3	NA	11	CATSDEYTQYF	TGTGCCACCAGTGACGAATATACGCAGTATTTT
TRBD1	TRBV24-1	TRBJ2-7	NA	15	CATSDPTGWYNEQYF	TGTGCCACCAGTGACCCGACAGGGTGGTATAATGAGCAGTACTTC
NA	TRBV9	TRBJ2-3	many	12	CASSARTDTQYF	TGTGCCAGCAGCGCTCGGACAGATACGCAGTATTTT
NA	TRBV10-3	TRBJ2-5	NA	16	CAISERRASGQETQYF	TGTGCCATCAGTGAGAGAAGGGCTAGTGGTCAAGAGACCCAGTACTTC
NA	TRBV25-1	TRBJ2-3	NA	16	CASSELVSSPTDTQYF	TGTGCCAGCAGTGAATTGGTGTCTTCGCCCACAGATACGCAGTATTTT
NA	TRBV20-1	TRBJ1-2	NA	13	CSASRGTPDFYTF	TGCAGTGCTAGTCGTGGGACCCCGGACTTTTACACCTTC
NA	TRBV21-1	TRBJ2-5	few	13	CASSAGGSETQYF	TGTGCCAGCAGTGCAGGGGGAAGTGAAACCCAGTACTTC
TRBD1	TRBV12-3/TRBV12-4	TRBJ1-1	few	16	CASSFKGTGAGTEAFF	TGTGCCAGCAGTTTTAAAGGGACAGGGGCGGGTACTGAAGCTTTCTTT
NA	TRBV12-3/TRBV12-4	TRBJ2-5	NA	12	CASSFIDRAQYF	TGTGCCAGCAGTTTTATAGATCGGGCCCAGTACTTC
TRBD1	TRBV9	TRBJ1-6	NA	16	CASSANRQGPNSPLHF	TGTGCCAGCAGCGCAAATCGACAGGGACCAAATTCACCCCTCCACTTT
TRBD2	TRBV5-1	TRBJ2-1	many	15	CASSLTSGSYNEQFF	TGTGCCAGCAGTTTGACTAGCGGCTCCTACAATGAGCAGTTCTTC
TRBD2	TRBV7-2	TRBJ2-1	NA	20	CASSSAISRLAGGTLNEQFF	TGTGCCAGCAGCTCCGCGATCTCCCGACTAGCGGGGGGAACACTCAATGAGCAGTTCTTC
TRBD2	TRBV13	TRBJ2-1	NA	15	CASSSGLVENDEQFF	TGTGCCAGCAGCTCGGGACTAGTTGAAAACGATGAGCAGTTCTTC
TRBD1	TRBV5-1	TRBJ2-3	NA	15	CASSGSTGVTDTQYF	TGCGCCAGCAGCGGATCAACAGGGGTCACAGATACGCAGTATTTT
NA	TRBV5-1	TRBJ2-1	NA	14	CASSTKGSGSEQFF	TGCGCCAGCAGCACCAAGGGCTCGGGAAGTGAGCAGTTCTTC
NA	TRBV12-3/TRBV12-4	TRBJ2-4	once	13	CASSDTGLDIQYF	TGTGCCAGCAGTGATACAGGGTTAGACATTCAGTACTTC